A selection of T cell receptor beta chains follows, all from one sample in a study of CD8 T cells in ankylosing spondylitis. TCRdb re-called the 5' RACE reads with MiXCR, one entry per CDR3 protein. The sample consists of 300,000 to 400,000 distinct CDR3 sequences, 14% to 15% of them appearing once. The sequencing input was blood, either unsorted or a sorted T cell fraction (not recorded which). The source of these receptors is a male donor with ankylosing spondylitis or in good health (not recorded which). Both conserved end residues are part of each CDR3. A D gene is named only where the DNA matches it firmly. Size tells how often a clone was seen (once, few, many) or the class of an expanded clone, and some rows leave it out.

abundance	j_gene	v_gene	d_gene	CDR3aa	CDR3nt
.	TRBJ2-7	TRBV4-1	.	CASSPPGSQDNEQYF	TGCGCCAGCAGCCCGCCCGGGTCCCAGGACAACGAGCAGTACTTC
.	TRBJ2-7	TRBV4-2	.	CASSQPDSMRYEQYF	TGTGCCAGCAGCCAGCCGGACTCCATGCGCTACGAGCAGTACTTC
.	TRBJ1-3	TRBV2	.	CARGVSGNTIYF	TGCGCAAGGGGGGTCTCTGGAAACACCATATATTTT
many	TRBJ1-1	TRBV4-1	.	CASSQASPTEAFF	TGCGCCAGCAGCCAAGCTTCTCCTACTGAAGCTTTCTTT
.	TRBJ2-3	TRBV30	TRBD2	CAFRLAGGNTQYF	TGTGCCTTTCGACTAGCGGGGGGGAATACGCAGTATTTT
few	TRBJ2-2	TRBV9	TRBD1	CASSVGTGNTGELFF	TGTGCCAGCAGCGTAGGGACAGGGAACACCGGGGAGCTGTTTTTT
.	TRBJ2-3	TRBV6-1	.	CASTRLTSTDTQYF	TGTGCCAGCACCCGACTTACTAGCACAGATACGCAGTATTTT
.	TRBJ1-2	TRBV3-1	TRBD1	CASSPGTGVGYTF	TGTGCCAGCAGCCCAGGGACAGGGGTTGGCTACACCTTC
.	TRBJ1-5	TRBV6-1	TRBD1	CASGSGQGARSQPQHF	TGTGCCAGCGGCTCCGGACAGGGGGCCCGTAGTCAGCCCCAGCATTTT
.	TRBJ2-6	TRBV3-1	TRBD2	CASSRTGLVRGANVLTF	TGTGCCAGCAGCCGTACGGGACTAGTCCGTGGGGCCAACGTCCTGACTTTC
few	TRBJ2-5	TRBV12-3/TRBV12-4	.	CASSLTLGDRGGQTQYF	TGTGCCAGCAGTTTAACTCTCGGGGATCGTGGCGGGCAGACCCAGTACTTC
few	TRBJ2-1	TRBV20-1	TRBD2	CSASYSGTRSNNEQFF	TGCAGTGCTAGCTACTCCGGGACTAGATCCAACAATGAGCAGTTCTTC
many	TRBJ1-1	TRBV12-3/TRBV12-4	.	CASSLTGKNTEAFF	TGTGCCAGCAGTTTGACCGGGAAGAACACTGAAGCTTTCTTT
.	TRBJ2-2	TRBV12-5	TRBD1	CASGGQGAGTGELFF	TGTGCTAGTGGTGGACAGGGGGCGGGCACCGGGGAGCTGTTTTTT
.	TRBJ2-1	TRBV6-5	.	CASSYTAGLTYNEQFF	TGTGCCAGCAGTTACACAGCGGGTCTAACCTACAATGAGCAGTTCTTC
few	TRBJ2-3	TRBV20-1	.	CSARDHGPDTQYF	TGCAGTGCTAGAGATCACGGGCCAGATACGCAGTATTTT
few	TRBJ2-1	TRBV20-1	TRBD2	CSAPPISGRAYNEQFF	TGCAGTGCCCCCCCAATTAGCGGGAGAGCTTACAATGAGCAGTTCTTC
many	TRBJ1-1	TRBV10-3	.	CAISEEGMNTEAFF	TGTGCCATCAGTGAAGAGGGTATGAACACTGAAGCTTTCTTT
few	TRBJ2-1	TRBV6-4	.	CASSDSGLVTF	TGTGCCAGCAGTGACTCAGGGCTGGTAACGTTC
few	TRBJ1-1	TRBV21-1	.	CASSPRAVEAFF	TGTGCCAGCAGCCCTCGCGCAGTTGAAGCTTTCTTT
many	TRBJ1-1	TRBV27	TRBD1	CASSPRQGANTEAFF	TGTGCCAGCAGTCCGCGACAGGGGGCGAACACTGAAGCTTTCTTT
few	TRBJ2-3	TRBV4-2	TRBD2	CASSQDVAGGLTDTQYF	TGTGCCAGCAGCCAAGATGTTGCGGGAGGCCTGACAGATACGCAGTATTTT
many	TRBJ2-7	TRBV20-1	.	CSARVAGLGRDEQYF	TGCAGTGCTAGAGTGGCAGGCCTCGGTCGCGACGAGCAGTACTTC
few	TRBJ2-5	TRBV5-1	.	CASSSPSAGQETQYF	TGCGCCAGCAGCTCCCCTTCGGCGGGTCAAGAGACCCAGTACTTC
.	TRBJ2-3	TRBV10-3	.	CAISMTDTQYF	TGTGCCATCAGTATGACAGATACGCAGTATTTT
few	TRBJ2-3	TRBV6-5	.	CASSYGQARTDTQYF	TGTGCCAGCAGTTACGGGCAGGCGAGGACAGATACGCAGTATTTT